Listed here is a single T cell receptor (beta chain). This clonotype was detected a few times. What antigen it recognizes has not been identified. No much larger clone is present one base from it, and per-base qualities are unavailable. CDR1 and CDR2 (SSHAT, FNYEAQ) derive from the germline V gene (reference sequence). At the junction V is shortened by 10 bases and J by 2 bases, with 14 bases in between. Including cysteine and phenylalanine, the CDR3 has 13 amino acids. Just CDR3 DNA is preserved here, 39 bases in frame from base 1. These data come from a study of T cells of healthy individuals (dated by TCRdb to 2016 to 2019). Library prep was done by 5' RACE. TCRdb names Illumina MiSeq as the instrument used. Using fastp trimming at Q25 and MiXCR clonotype assembly, TCRdb reanalyzed the public sequencing data and kept in-frame beta chains. A single entry per CDR3 protein holds the most common genes and DNA from its merged rows. For this sample there are about 96,000 distinct CDR3 sequences; 15% to 20% appear just once. The ten largest account for roughly 6.2% of the sample.

The V gene is TRBV7-7 and the J gene is TRBJ2-5; TRBD1 might be the D gene, on 5 matching bases. The receptor comes from a human donor in good health. The DNA sequence is TGTGCCATTTCAGGGAATTTACAAGAGACCCAGTACTTC. This sequence encodes CAISGNLQETQYF.